What follows are 4 T cell receptor beta chains derived from one specimen sequenced in a study of blood T cell repertoires in COVID-19. Clones were sequenced by immunoSEQ multiplex PCR, and TCRdb holds only the in-frame ones, with some missing. The sample carries hundreds of thousands of clones, 80% to 90% recorded once. The sequenced material came from peripheral blood. These receptors were obtained from a man between 18 and 35 years old with COVID-19, enrolled during active disease.

This rearrangement joins TRBV19 to TRBJ2-1, with 8 bases matching TRBD2. From germline, CDR1 is LNHDA and CDR2 SQIVND (reference sequence). The length of the CDR3 is 15 residues. J lost 0 bases, V lost 7 bases, and 5 bases had no gene match. CDR3: CASNPGLASYNEQFF. CDR3 DNA sequence: TGTGCCAGTAACCCTGGACTAGCCTCCTACAATGAGCAGTTCTTC. Supplemented by reference TRBV19 and TRBJ2-1, the full variable domain reads DGGITQSPKYLFRKEGQNVTLSCEQNLNHDAMYWYRQDPGQGLRLIYYSQIVNDFQKGDIAEGYSVSREKKESFPLTVTSAQKNPTAFYLCASNPGLASYNEQFFGPGTRLTVL.

This sequence joins TRBV2 and TRBJ1-1; D uncertain. This CDR3 region has 14 residues. Trimming removed 2 bases from V and 6 bases from J, with 13 bases in between. Germline CDR1 is SNHLY and CDR2 is FYNNEI. The CDR3 loop is CASSERGEGAEAFF. The CDR3 DNA is TGTGCCAGCAGTGAACGCGGGGAGGGCGCTGAAGCTTTCTTT.

CDR3 residues: CASSYNRAKEKLFF. The CDR3 DNA reads TGTGCCAGCAGTTACAACAGGGCCAAGGAAAAACTGTTTTTT. V and J are TRBV6-2 or TRBV6-3 and TRBJ1-4, with a tentative D call TRBD1 (6 bases). The length of the CDR3 is 14 residues. Trimming shortened V by 2 bases and J by 8 bases, and 12 bases separated the two germline ends. Germline V lookup: CDR1 MNHEY, CDR2 SVGEGT.

The rearrangement links TRBV28 to TRBJ1-5; 12 bases are a match to TRBD1. CDR1 and CDR2 (germline): MDHEN, SYDVKM. The V segment lost 2 bases and the J segment 2 bases; nucleotides outside the gene matches: 4. There are 17 residues in the CDR3. The CDR3 DNA sequence: TGTGCCAGCAGTTTAGGGGACAGGGGGCTAGGCAATCAGCCCCAGCATTTT. This encodes CASSLGDRGLGNQPQHF.